These 27 T cell receptor beta chains were all obtained from the same sample, sequenced in a study of T-cell reconstitution after alpha-beta-depleted transplantation in children. Unique molecular identifiers were used in preparing the TCRbeta library. TCRdb re-analysed the PCR reads in MiXCR, keeping a single row per CDR3 protein. The sample lists roughly 200,000 distinct CDR3 sequences; about a tenth were seen once. The sample consisted of PBMCs, taken before TCRalphabeta/CD19-depleted stem cell transplant. The receptors shown here come from a child under two years old with acute myeloid leukemia, due to receive a stem cell transplant.

This clonotype was observed many times. The rearrangement uses TRBV12-5 and TRBJ1-1, with D unclear. The CDR3 contains 14 residues. Trimming stripped 1 base from V and 0 bases from J, with 6 bases between. Germline V gene sequence: CDR1 LGHNT, CDR2 FRNRAP. The CDR3 protein is CASGLATLNTEAFF. Written as DNA, the CDR3 is TGTGCTAGTGGTTTGGCGACTCTGAACACTGAAGCTTTCTTT.

This clonotype was seen at least ten times. V is TRBV9 and J is TRBJ2-7; TRBD1 matches at 10 bases. CDR3 length: 15 residues. V shed 1 base and J 6 bases; nucleotides not matched to a gene: 7. CDR1 is SGDLS and CDR2 is YYNGEE in the germline V gene. The CDR3 nucleotides read TGTGCCAGCAGCGTAACCCTCGGGACAGGGGTCGAGCAGTACTTC. It specifies CASSVTLGTGVEQYF.

This clonotype was found many times. The chain joins TRBV7-2 to TRBJ2-2, with 12 bases lining up with TRBD2. V lost 4 bases to trimming and J lost 6 bases; unmatched junction nucleotides: 3. The CDR3 has 15 amino acids. Germline V gene lookup returns CDR1 SGHTA and CDR2 FQGNSA. CDR3 residues: CASSWTSGIPGELFF. The DNA of the CDR3 is TGTGCCAGCAGCTGGACTAGCGGGATCCCCGGGGAGCTGTTTTTT.

A few counts support this clonotype. J is TRBJ2-2 and V is TRBV12-3 or TRBV12-4, with D perhaps matching TRBD1 or TRBD2 (5 bases each). Between the trimmed V and J ends, which lost 5 bases and 2 bases, there was a span of 9 bases. The CDR3 consists of 14 residues. CDR3 sequence (DNA): TGTGCCAGCAGTGTCCGGGACAACACCGGGGAGCTGTTTTTT. This translates into CASSVRDNTGELFF.

The V gene is TRBV19, the J gene TRBJ2-2, with D tentatively TRBD2 (6 bases). Germline loops: CDR1 LNHDA, CDR2 SQIVND (reference sequence). CDR3 size: 15 residues. V gave up 1 base and J gave up 0 bases, with 6 bases separating them. CDR3 loop: CASSIGLANTGELFF. The CDR3 nucleotides are TGTGCCAGTAGTATAGGACTAGCGAACACCGGGGAGCTGTTTTTT.

This clonotype was seen a few times. The V and J genes are TRBV11-2 and TRBJ2-3; 9 nucleotides line up with TRBD2. The CDR3 is made up of 17 amino acids. Germline V gene data show CDR1 as SGHAT and CDR2 as FQNNGV. V gave up 0 bases and J gave up 7 bases; unmatched junction bases: 11. The CDR3 region has the DNA TGTGCCAGCAGCTTAGATCGGAGTAGCGGGGGAGGATATACGCAGTATTTT. The encoded protein is CASSLDRSSGGGYTQYF.

This clonotype was seen at least ten times. The chain recombines TRBV7-2 with TRBJ1-1; 7 nucleotides match TRBD1. Unmatched junction bases numbered 10, after V lost 5 bases and J lost 7 bases. The CDR3 is made up of 14 amino acids. Per the germline V gene, CDR1 is SGHTA and CDR2 is FQGNSA. The DNA of the CDR3 is TGTGCCAGCAGCCGTCCCAGGGGGGAGGGTGAAGCTTTCTTT. Translation: CASSRPRGEGEAFF.

This clonotype has at least ten counts. V and J are TRBV7-9 and TRBJ2-2; D gene unclear. The CDR3 is 16 residues long. V gave up 2 bases and J gave up 1 base, with 11 bases separating them. Germline V gene lookup returns CDR1 SEHNR and CDR2 FQNEAQ (reference sequence). The CDR3 coding sequence is TGTGCCAGCAGCTTATCAACGGGTCGGAACACCGGGGAGCTGTTTTTT. It specifies CASSLSTGRNTGELFF.

The rearrangement uses TRBV9 and TRBJ1-1; weak D call: TRBD1 (5 bases). The CDR3 totals 15 residues. V was clipped by 3 bases and J by 0 bases, with 12 bases between them. Per the germline V gene, CDR1 is SGDLS and CDR2 is YYNGEE. The CDR3 DNA is TGTGCCAGCAGCGCCCGGGACCTACTGAACACTGAAGCTTTCTTT. It yields the protein CASSARDLLNTEAFF.

On this clonotype itself: A much bigger clone sits one base away, suggesting this may be a read error. The chain has TRBV24-1 and TRBJ2-7, with TRBD1 identical over 8 bases. This CDR3 region has 16 residues. Germline V lookup: CDR1 KGHDR, CDR2 SFDVKD. The CDR3 nucleotides read TGTGCCACCAGTGACAGGGACAGGTTTGGAACCTACAAGCAGTACTTC. Protein sequence: CATSDRDRFGTYKQYF.

This clonotype has at least ten counts. This chain links TRBV30 with TRBJ2-6, with a tentative D call TRBD1 (5 bases). Germline-derived CDR1 and CDR2 are GTSNPN and SVGIG (reference sequence). With 1 base removed from V and 4 bases from J, the gap between germline ends came to 11 bases. This CDR3 is 15 amino acids long. The CDR3 sequence: CAWSGGEPGANVLTF. The CDR3 nucleotides are TGTGCCTGGAGTGGGGGCGAGCCCGGGGCCAACGTCCTGACTTTC.

This clonotype was counted at least ten times. The chain combines TRBV3-1 with TRBJ2-7; 15 bases line up with TRBD2. There are 14 residues in the CDR3. Per the germline V gene, CDR1 is LGHDT and CDR2 is YNNKEL (reference sequence). The junction had 0 bases not matched to a gene; V was cut back by 3 bases and J by 6 bases. The CDR3 loop reads CASSQGLAGGEQYF. The CDR3 region has the DNA TGTGCCAGCAGCCAGGGACTAGCGGGAGGCGAGCAGTACTTC.

This chain links TRBV7-2 with TRBJ2-1; perhaps TRBD2 as D (6 bases). This CDR3 comprises 15 residues. Germline V CDR1 and CDR2: SGHTA, FQGNSA. The germline V and J ends were trimmed by 0 bases and 3 bases, with 9 bases remaining between them. CDR3 sequence: CASSLARGLYNEQFF. As DNA, the CDR3 is TGTGCCAGCAGCTTAGCTAGGGGACTCTACAATGAGCAGTTCTTC.

This clonotype was picked up many times. This rearrangement joins TRBV7-2 to TRBJ1-6; D is perhaps TRBD1 (5 bases). V was clipped by 6 bases and J by 11 bases, with 14 bases between them. Germline loops: CDR1 SGHTA, CDR2 FQGNSA. This CDR3 spans 13 amino acids. The CDR3 DNA is TGTGCCAGCAGTGCTACAGGTTGGGCACCCCTCCACTTT. Its protein is CASSATGWAPLHF.

This clonotype was seen ten or more times. This chain joins TRBV7-9 and TRBJ1-2; weak D call: TRBD1 (6 bases). Germline V gene data show CDR1 as SEHNR and CDR2 as FQNEAQ (reference sequence). This CDR3 comprises 13 residues. V lost 4 bases to trimming and J lost 8 bases, with 14 bases between them. As DNA, the CDR3 is TGTGCCAGCAGCTCCAGGGGTGGGTTCGGCTACACCTTC. It yields the protein CASSSRGGFGYTF. The variable domain in full, with the rest retrieved from reference TRBV7-9 and TRBJ1-2, is DTGVSQNPRHKITKRGQNVTFRCDPISEHNRLYWYRQTLGQGPEFLTYFQNEAQLEKSRLLSDRFSAERPKGSFSTLEIQRTEQGDSAMYLCASSSRGGFGYTFGSGTRLTVV.

This clonotype has a count of ten or more. The chain employs TRBV20-1 and TRBJ1-2; no reliable D call. Germline CDR1 and CDR2: DFQATT and SNEGSKA (reference sequence). Trimming took off 5 bases at V and 4 bases at J, with 20 bases between the two ends. The CDR3 runs 15 residues. The CDR3 protein is CSASPAANDLYGYTF. The CDR3 coding sequence is TGCAGTGCTTCCCCGGCAGCGAACGACCTCTATGGCTACACCTTC.

This clonotype appeared many times. The chain joins TRBV5-1 to TRBJ2-3; maybe TRBD2 (5 bases). This CDR3 contains 18 residues. V was trimmed by 0 bases and J by 0 bases, leaving 17 bases between them. CDR1 is SGHRS and CDR2 is YFSETQ in the germline V gene. DNA for the CDR3: TGCGCCAGCAGCTTGGAATTTCTACAGCGGCTTAGCACAGATACGCAGTATTTT. Protein product: CASSLEFLQRLSTDTQYF.

This chain connects TRBV11-2 to TRBJ2-3; TRBD2 might be the D (6 bases). This CDR3 contains 13 residues. Germline V gene lookup returns CDR1 SGHAT and CDR2 FQNNGV. The V and J ends lost 3 bases and 5 bases respectively, with 9 bases between them. CDR3 bases: TGTGCCAGCAGCTTCGGGGGTGGAGATACGCAGTATTTT. It encodes CASSFGGGDTQYF.

There are many counts of this clonotype. The gene calls are TRBV28 and TRBJ1-2; no definite D call. V was clipped by 10 bases and J by 8 bases, with 14 bases between them. The CDR3 extends over 11 amino acids. Per germline, CDR1 MDHEN and CDR2 SYDVKM. Written as DNA, the CDR3 is TGTGCCATCCTGTTTAATAGGGGCTACACCTTC. Its translation is CAILFNRGYTF.

This clonotype has at least ten counts. V and J are TRBV12-3 or TRBV12-4 and TRBJ1-4; TRBD1 is a possible D gene (6 bases). Trimming stripped 6 bases from V and 7 bases from J, with 9 bases between. This CDR3 comprises 12 residues. CDR3 sequence: CASSTDSEKLFF. DNA for the CDR3: TGTGCCAGCAGCACGGACAGTGAAAAACTGTTTTTT.

The V gene is TRBV5-1, the J gene TRBJ2-2; perhaps TRBD1 as D (5 bases). This CDR3 is built from 15 residues. The V end was cut by 4 bases, the J end by 9 bases, with 19 bases between. Germline CDR1 is SGHRS and CDR2 is YFSETQ. The CDR3 DNA reads as TGCGCCAGCAGCGACCGGACATGGGAAGCCAGGGAGCTGTTTTTT. This gives the protein CASSDRTWEARELFF.

This clonotype has at least ten counts. This sequence joins TRBV3-1 and TRBJ1-1; the D gene is possibly TRBD1 (6 bases). The CDR3 is 14 amino acids. Trimming took 4 bases from V and 6 from J, leaving 15 bases between them. CDR1 LGHDT and CDR2 YNNKEL come from the germline V gene (reference sequence). The CDR3 sequence is CASSPDRSGPEAFF. The CDR3 DNA is TGTGCCAGCAGCCCCGACAGGTCGGGCCCTGAAGCTTTCTTT.

This clonotype was seen repeatedly, ten times or more. The chain carries TRBV4-1 and TRBJ2-2; D possibly corresponds to TRBD1 (6 bases). Germline V gene lookup returns CDR1 MGHRA and CDR2 YSYEKL. CDR3 length: 15 amino acids. Trimming left V 1 base short and J 5 bases short, with 11 bases between. The CDR3 region is CASSQGWGRTGELFF. The CDR3 bases are TGCGCCAGCAGCCAAGGATGGGGGCGGACCGGGGAGCTGTTTTTT.

This clonotype was observed at least ten times. V is TRBV6-5 and J is TRBJ1-4, with D perhaps TRBD1 (6 bases). V was pared by 6 bases and J by 9 bases, with 14 bases between. There are 13 residues in the CDR3. Germline CDR1 and CDR2: MNHEY and SVGAGI. The CDR3 region is CASSFGQPKKLFF. Written as DNA, the CDR3 is TGTGCCAGCAGCTTCGGACAGCCCAAAAAACTGTTTTTT.

The chain recombines TRBV20-1 with TRBJ2-3; D unresolved. The germline V gene has CDR1 DFQATT and CDR2 SNEGSKA (reference sequence). V lost 3 bases and J 3 bases, leaving 13 bases between the germline ends. The length of the CDR3 is 14 residues. CDR3 in amino acids: CSASGLVWTDTQYF. The DNA of the CDR3 is TGCAGTGCTAGTGGGCTAGTGTGGACAGATACGCAGTATTTT.

This clonotype was seen more than once but under ten times. The rearrangement uses TRBV5-1 and TRBJ2-2; D assignment may be TRBD1 or TRBD2 (5 bases each). V lost 0 bases, J lost 7 bases, and 13 bases lay in between. The CDR3 length is 15 residues. Germline V CDR1 and CDR2: SGHRS, YFSETQ. CDR3 loop: CASSLDPGSGGELFF. For the CDR3, the DNA is TGCGCCAGCAGCTTGGATCCAGGGAGTGGCGGGGAGCTGTTTTTT.

The table lists this clonotype with many counts. V is TRBV5-1 and J is TRBJ2-2; D is uncertain. Trimming took 0 bases from V and 7 from J, leaving 7 bases between them. This CDR3 spans 13 amino acids. Germline loops: CDR1 SGHRS, CDR2 YFSETQ. CDR3 sequence (DNA): TGCGCCAGCAGCTTGGACGGTATCGGGGAGCTGTTTTTT. Translation: CASSLDGIGELFF.